This T cell receptor (beta chain) was captured by sequencing in a study of T cells in Graves' hyperthyroidism and ophthalmopathy. To note about this clonotype: Its antigen is not known.

TCR beta CDR3 regions were amplified from RNA. First-round RT-PCR of the TCR CDR3 relied on the HTBI primer set. TCRdb reprocessed the multiplex PCR reads via MiXCR and lists one record per CDR3 protein. The sample has a few hundred thousand distinct CDR3 sequences, roughly 15% seen once. Whole-study results and caveats: Blood also carried most thyroid clonotypes expanded above 0.001.

J lost 10 bases, V lost 2 bases, and 10 bases had no gene match. Germline-derived CDR1 and CDR2 are MNHEY and SVGAGI. This CDR3 comprises 17 residues. Together with thyroid ultrasound, orbital computed tomography, serum thyroxine and TRAb, clinical symptoms were used for diagnoses. The receptor was isolated from a woman aged 60-75 years with Graves' ophthalmopathy. The specimen sequenced was blood. The chain couples TRBV6-5 to TRBJ1-6; 11 bases are a match to TRBD1. The DNA for the CDR3 is TGTGCCAGCAGTTACGACCAGACCGGGACAGGGGGATCACCCCTCCACTTT. The encoded protein is CASSYDQTGTGGSPLHF.